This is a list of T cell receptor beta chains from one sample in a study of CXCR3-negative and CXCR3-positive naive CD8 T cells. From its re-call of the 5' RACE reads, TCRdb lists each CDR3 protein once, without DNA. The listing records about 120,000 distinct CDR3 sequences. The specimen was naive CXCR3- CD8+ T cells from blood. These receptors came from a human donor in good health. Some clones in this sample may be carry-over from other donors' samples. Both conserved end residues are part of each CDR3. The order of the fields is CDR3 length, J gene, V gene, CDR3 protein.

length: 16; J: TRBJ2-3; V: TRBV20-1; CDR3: CSARDRAGGRTDTQYF
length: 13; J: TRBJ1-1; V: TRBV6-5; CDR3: CASRTGGYTEAFF
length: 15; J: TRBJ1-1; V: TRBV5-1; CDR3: CASSTDRAMNTEAFF
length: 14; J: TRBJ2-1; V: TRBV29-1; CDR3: CSVPGTILPNEQFF
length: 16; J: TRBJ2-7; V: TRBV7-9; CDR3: CASSALTSNNLYEQYF
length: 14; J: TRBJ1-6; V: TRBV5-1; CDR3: CASSPTGGNSPLHF
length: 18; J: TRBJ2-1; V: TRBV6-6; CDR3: CASSYSLTSGGLNNEQFF
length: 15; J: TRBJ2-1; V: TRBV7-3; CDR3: CASSFLAGGPYEQFF
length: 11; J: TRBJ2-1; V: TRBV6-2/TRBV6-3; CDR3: CASLEGGEQFF
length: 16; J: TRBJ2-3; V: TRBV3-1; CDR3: CASSRKVPTSTDTQYF
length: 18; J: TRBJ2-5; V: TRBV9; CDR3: CASSVRPGLAGIDETQYF
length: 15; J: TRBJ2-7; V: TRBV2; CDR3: CASSEGLAGLYEQYF
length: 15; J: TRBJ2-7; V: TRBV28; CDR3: CASSFYEGGPVGQYF
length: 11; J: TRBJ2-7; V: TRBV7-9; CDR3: CASSSMNEQYF
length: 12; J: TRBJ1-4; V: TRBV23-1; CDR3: CASSGTDEKLFF
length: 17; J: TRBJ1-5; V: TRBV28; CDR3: CASSHRDRIEGNQPQHF
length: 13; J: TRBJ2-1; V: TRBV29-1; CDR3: CSGVAKTYNEQFF
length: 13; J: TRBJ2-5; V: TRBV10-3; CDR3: CAISDSGLGTQYF
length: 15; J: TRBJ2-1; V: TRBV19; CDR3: CASSHPGLALNEQLF
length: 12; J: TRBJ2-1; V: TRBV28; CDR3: CASSLWGNEQFF
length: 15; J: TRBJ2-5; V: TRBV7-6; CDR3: CASSLSSGPQETQYF
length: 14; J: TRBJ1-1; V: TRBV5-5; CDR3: CASSLGGEGTEAFF
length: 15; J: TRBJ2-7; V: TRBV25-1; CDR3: CASSEYGPDPYEQYF
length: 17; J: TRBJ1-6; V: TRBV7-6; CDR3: CASSQQTRMGFNSPLHF
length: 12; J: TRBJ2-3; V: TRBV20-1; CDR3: CSARGHRDTQYF
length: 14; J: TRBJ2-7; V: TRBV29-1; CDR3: CSVEGTGLTYEQYF
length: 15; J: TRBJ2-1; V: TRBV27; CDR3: CASSLIAGGLNEQFF
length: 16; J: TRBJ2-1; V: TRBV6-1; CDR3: CASSELAGGPFNEQFF
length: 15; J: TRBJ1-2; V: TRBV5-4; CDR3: CASSLTGVGDYGYTF
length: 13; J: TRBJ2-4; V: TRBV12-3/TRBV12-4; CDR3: CASSPTGSNIQYF
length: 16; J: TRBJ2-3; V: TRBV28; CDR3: CASSFSASTSTDTQYF
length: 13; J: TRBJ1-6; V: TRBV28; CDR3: CASSSTGVSPLHF
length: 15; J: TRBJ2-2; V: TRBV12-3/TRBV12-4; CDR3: CASSFFHENTGELFF
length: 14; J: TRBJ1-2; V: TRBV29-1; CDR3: CSVVGGQGNYGYTF
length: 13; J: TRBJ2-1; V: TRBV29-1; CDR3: CSGASGGRGEQFF
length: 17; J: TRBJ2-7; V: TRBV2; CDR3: CASQRGPPGPTYYEQYF
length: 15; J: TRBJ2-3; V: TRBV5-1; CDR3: CASSSGTVGTDTQYF
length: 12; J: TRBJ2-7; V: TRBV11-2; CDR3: CGSSLLGDEQYF
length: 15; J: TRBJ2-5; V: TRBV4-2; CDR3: CASSQGGGDQETQYF
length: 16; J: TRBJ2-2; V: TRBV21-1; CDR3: CASSKTEPTNTGELFF
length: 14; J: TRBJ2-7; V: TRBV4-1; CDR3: CASSHYRGSYEQYF
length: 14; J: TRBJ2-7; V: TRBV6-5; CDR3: CASSYSGASYEQYF
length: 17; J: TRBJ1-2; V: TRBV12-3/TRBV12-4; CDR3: CASSLATGTGSYYGYTF
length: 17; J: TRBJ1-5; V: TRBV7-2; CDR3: CASSLETVTNSNQPQHF
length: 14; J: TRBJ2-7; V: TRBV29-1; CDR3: CSVEGGERGYEQYF
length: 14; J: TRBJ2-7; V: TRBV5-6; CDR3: CASSLTSVGYEQYF
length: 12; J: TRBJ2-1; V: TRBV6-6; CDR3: CASGLSYNEQFF
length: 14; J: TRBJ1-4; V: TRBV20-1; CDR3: CSARDWDKYEKLFF
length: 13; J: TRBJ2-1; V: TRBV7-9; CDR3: CASSSPDGNEQFF
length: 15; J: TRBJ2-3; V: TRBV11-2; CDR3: CASSLGVSSADTQYF
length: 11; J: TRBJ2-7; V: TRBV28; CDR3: CASSAWREQYF
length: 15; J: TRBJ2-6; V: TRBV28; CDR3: CASSPRDSGANVLTF
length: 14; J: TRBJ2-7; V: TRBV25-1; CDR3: CASSVGQGPYEQYF
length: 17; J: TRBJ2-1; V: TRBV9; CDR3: CASSANSGRTGDNEQFF
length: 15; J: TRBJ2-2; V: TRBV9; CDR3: CASSHGWDATGELFF